This T cell receptor beta chain was profiled in a study of shared clonotypes between healthy human individuals (dated by TCRdb to about 2020). At the level of the whole study: A few men and a couple of women, aged 18 to 49 years, made up the cohort. Between about 0.8 and 9 billion PBMCs per donor were obtained by leukapheresis. The study deeply sequenced blood TCR repertoires of about five healthy adults to estimate repertoire size and the extent of clonotype sharing between individuals. Different laboratories and diverse techniques were used to prepare libraries and sequence TCR repertoires, to increase sequencing depth and limit assay-specific biases. For each donor, CD4 naive and CD4 memory were each run on three plates, CD8 naive on two plates, and CD8 memory on one plate. General study outcomes and caveats: Compared with non-shared clonotypes, the clonotypes found in all four sorted-subset donors had higher generation probabilities. Larger estimated clonotype richness was generally found for naive subsets than for memory subsets. Even with the large sequencing depth, rarefaction of the sorted-subset datasets indicated that sequencing was incomplete. Pairwise subsampling led to the expectation that sequencing depth would affect the degree of clonotype sharing among donors. The small number of donors limited the genetic and exposure-history diversity represented. Sampling was limited to blood, and TCR repertoires in tissue likely differ from TCR repertoires in blood. About 5% of naive CD4, 3.5% of naive CD8, around 2.3% of memory CD4, and over 0.35% of memory CD8 clonotypes were shared across several donors.

Using the deep immunoSEQ assay, TCR CDR3 regions were amplified from genomic DNA by multiplex PCR. Extracted genomic DNA from each cell subset was spread evenly across all wells of several immunoSEQ 96-well plates, with each plate serving as a replicate. For sorted subsets, each replicate PCR was loaded with approximately 0.2 ug genomic DNA, equivalent to some 31,000 T cell genomes. The purified libraries were quantified using a Qubit 3.0 fluorometer, sized with a Bioanalyzer 2100, and then quantified again using the KAPA Library Quantification kit. Every immunoSEQ 96-well plate was sequenced on a separate single-read 150-cycle Illumina NextSeq 550 flow cell. In the original analysis: Because only junctional sequences without quality scores were contained in the immunoSEQ output, filtering matching that applied to full-length reads could not be performed. To assign V/J genes and CDR3, sequences were annotated against IMGT germline references using PyIR, a Python wrapper for IgBLAST v1.9. Reads were removed for weak V/J assignments (E-value above 1e-6), missing CDR3, stop codons, out-of-frame junctions, or ambiguous translated residues. A V3J clonotype was defined by an identical inferred V gene, J gene, and CDR3 amino acid sequence. Percentage overlap between repertoires was calculated by dividing the number of shared unique clonotypes by the size of the smaller repertoire. RTK rarefaction, the Chao1 estimator, and Recon v2.1 estimates of unobserved clonotypes were used to assess repertoire richness. For all TCRbeta clonotypes obtained by the gDNA method from a handful of donors, generation probabilities were computed with OLGA. Imported from immuneACCESS, the table was reduced by TCRdb to in-frame sequences with V and J called. These copies leave out some clones; in studies compared against another copy, an unresolved V gene accounts for under half, and the cause of the remainder is not known. V and J calls and clone size come straight from that table; D and trimming were deduced from the DNA. Present in this sample are under 2,000,000 clones, over 85% of which were seen just once. The ten largest clones represent under 1.5% of the sample.

The CDR1 and CDR2 encoded by the germline V gene are LGHNA and YSLEER. V ends up 6 bases short and J 4 bases short, with an unmatched junction base count of 11. Including the terminal cysteine and phenylalanine, the CDR3 comprises 15 residues. Here the CDR3 DNA is all that survives: 45 bases in frame from base 1. CD8 naive samples were obtained by positive selection for CCR7 among CD45RO-negative cells, yielding a CD45RA+CCR7+ population from which TemRA cells were excluded. The donors were healthy, HIV-negative adults who had no recently reported acute infections or vaccinations. Only Caucasian adults living in Nashville, Tennessee, USA were represented among the donors. After blood collection by leukapheresis, PBMCs were isolated using Ficoll-Histopaque density gradient centrifugation and then cryopreserved in the vapor phase of liquid nitrogen. Purity and quantity of every magnetically sorted T cell population were checked by analytical flow cytometry. Each sorted fraction had its genomic DNA isolated and then quantified by UV absorbance on a Nanodrop 2000c.

Comment on this clone: The antigen it binds to is not known. Base qualities are not provided; no much larger clone lies one nucleotide away.

In this chain, TRBV4-3 is recombined with TRBJ1-2, with 7 bases matching TRBD1. The TCR originated in a man aged 18-30 years in good health. Sequencing input: naive CD8+ T cells sorted from blood. According to the study, the label for this sample's cell subset or site signals: CD45RA+CCR7+. The CDR3 amino acid sequence is: CASSQRLGTAYGYTF. The DNA sequence reads TGCGCCAGCAGTCAAAGACTCGGGACAGCCTATGGCTACACCTTC.